The source of this T cell receptor beta chain is a study of T cells in Graves' hyperthyroidism and ophthalmopathy. The TCR beta CDR3 regions underwent amplification using RNA transcripts as the source. First-round RT-PCR with HTBI primers amplified the TCR CDR3 region. TCRdb analysed the multiplex PCR reads with MiXCR anew, one entry per CDR3 protein. Seen here are roughly 570,000 distinct CDR3 sequences, 15% to 18% observed once, and the top ten hold roughly 7.3%. The germline V gene encodes CDR1 SGHRS and CDR2 YFSETQ. CDR3 size: 14 residues. Trimming took off 6 bases at V and 4 bases at J, with 17 bases between the two ends.

The chain recombines TRBV5-1 with TRBJ2-7, with unresolved D. The sequenced sample was blood. This TCR derives from a woman in her thirties with Graves' hyperthyroidism. CDR3 residues: CASTWTSPRYEQYF. CDR3 sequence (DNA): TGCGCCAGCACATGGACCTCCCCCAGGTACGAGCAGTACTTC. The whole variable domain, remainder taken from reference TRBV5-1 and TRBJ2-7, is KAGVTQTPRYLIKTRGQQVTLSCSPISGHRSVSWYQQTPGQGLQFLFEYFSETQRNKGNFPGRFSGRQFSNSRSEMNVSTLELGDSALYLCASTWTSPRYEQYFGPGTRLTVT.